One sample yielded the 13 T cell receptor beta chains listed below, sequenced in a study of cytomegalovirus exposure and HLA in healthy donors. Both 60 Vbeta primers and 13 Jbeta primers went into the PCR. Clones were read by immunoSEQ multiplex PCR, and TCRdb kept only the in-frame ones, dropping some. The sample records about 140,000 clones, 73% being singletons. The specimen was PBMCs. These receptors were taken from a woman between 35 and 50 years old in good health and CMV-seronegative.

The chain couples TRBV6-1 to TRBJ1-5, with 9 bases fitting TRBD1. V was pared by 6 bases and J by 3 bases, with 6 bases of the junction left unmatched. Germline V gives CDR1 MNHNS, CDR2 SASEGT. The CDR3 runs to 15 residues. CDR3 nucleotide sequence: TGTGCCAGCAGAGCCGGGACAGGGAACAATCAGCCCCAGCATTTT. The encoded protein is CASRAGTGNNQPQHF.

The chain has TRBV5-1 and TRBJ2-3, with 10 bases that match TRBD2. The ends lost 4 bases at V and 3 bases at J; junction bases unmatched: 14. CDR1 and CDR2 (germline): SGHRS, YFSETQ. CDR3 length: 18 amino acids. CDR3 residues: CASSRGGVAGGATDTQYF. CDR3 nucleotide sequence: TGCGCCAGCAGCAGGGGGGGAGTAGCGGGGGGTGCGACAGATACGCAGTATTTT.

With respect to this clone: Compared with germline, one end of the junction differs, possibly owing to a read error. The chain uses TRBV4-1 and TRBJ1-2; D may be TRBD1 (6 bases). Germline CDR1 reads MGHRA; CDR2 reads YSYEKL. The CDR3 has 15 amino acids. The DNA for the CDR3 is TGCGCCAGCAGCCAAGATCGGGGGCGGGGGCTTAGACAGGACTTC. This codes for CASSQDRGRGLRQDF.

The genes are TRBV7-2 and TRBJ1-5; 8 nucleotides line up with TRBD1. CDR3 length equals 16 residues. Germline V gives CDR1 SGHTA, CDR2 FQGNSA. V was pared by 1 base and J by 3 bases, with 5 bases of the junction left unmatched. The CDR3 coding sequence is TGTGCCAGCAGCTTAGATTGGGACAGGCCCAATCAGCCCCAGCATTTT. Protein: CASSLDWDRPNQPQHF.

The chain recombines TRBV6-5 with TRBJ1-4; D is unclear. Deletions cut 6 bases from V and 3 bases from J, with 11 bases between. CDR3 length equals 14 residues. From germline, CDR1 is MNHEY and CDR2 SVGAGI. The CDR3 DNA follows: TGTGCCAGCAGCCCGACGGACTCTAATGAAAAACTGTTTTTT. This codes for CASSPTDSNEKLFF.

This clone has only a few counts. The V gene is TRBV14, the J gene TRBJ2-5, with 8 nucleotides matching TRBD2. The CDR3 loop spans 13 amino acids. Per germline, CDR1 SGHDN and CDR2 FVKESK. The V and J ends lost 1 base and 5 bases, in that order; junction bases with no gene match: 0. The CDR3 DNA reads as TGTGCCAGCAGCCAAGCGGGGGGGGAGACCCAGTACTTC. This codes for CASSQAGGETQYF.

The J gene is TRBJ2-7, the V gene TRBV7-2; 8 bases line up with TRBD1. The length of the CDR3 is 15 residues. The germline CDR1 and CDR2 sequences are SGHTA and FQGNSA. The J segment lost 5 bases and the V segment lost 1 base, leaving 7 bases of the junction unmatched. The CDR3 loop reads CASSLEGTGFDEQYF. CDR3 coding DNA: TGTGCCAGCAGCTTAGAAGGGACAGGTTTCGACGAGCAGTACTTC.

V usage is TRBV27 and J usage is TRBJ1-5, with D possibly TRBD1 on 5 matching bases. CDR1 and CDR2 (germline): MNHEY, SMNVEV (reference sequence). CDR3 length: 16 residues. The germline V and J ends were trimmed by 6 bases and 0 bases, with 15 bases remaining between them. The CDR3 DNA follows: TGTGCCAGCAGACTAAACGGGGGTCCTAGCAATCAGCCCCAGCATTTT. It translates to CASRLNGGPSNQPQHF.

This clone was recorded only once. This rearrangement joins TRBV2 to TRBJ1-4, with 7 nucleotides matching TRBD1. The V and J ends lost 6 bases and 3 bases, in that order; junction bases with no gene match: 10. Germline CDR1 SNHLY, CDR2 FYNNEI. The length of the CDR3 is 16 residues. CDR3 in DNA: TGTGCCAGCAGCACAAACACAGGGGTTGCTAATGAAAAACTGTTTTTT. It encodes CASSTNTGVANEKLFF.

This clone appeared a single time. The chain couples TRBV10-3 to TRBJ2-5; tentatively, D is TRBD1 (6 bases). Germline V gene sequence: CDR1 ENHRY, CDR2 SYGVKD. V shed 6 bases and J shed 4 bases, with 12 bases lying between them. The CDR3 runs to 13 residues. This CDR3 is CAISGTSVETQYF. In DNA, the CDR3 is TGTGCCATCAGCGGGACATCGGTAGAGACCCAGTACTTC.

The chain combines TRBV19 with TRBJ1-1; TRBD1 aligns across 7 bases. Germline V CDR1 and CDR2: LNHDA, SQIVND (reference sequence). Trimming cost V 6 bases and J 5 bases; bases outside gene matches: 12. The CDR3 has 15 residues. The CDR3 DNA reads as TGTGCCAGTAGCCCACTTCCAGGGGGAAATACTGAAGCTTTCTTT. Protein: CASSPLPGGNTEAFF.

CDR3: CASSLASGISDEKLFF. CDR3 sequence (DNA): TGTGCCAGCAGCTTGGCATCGGGAATCAGCGATGAAAAACTGTTTTTT. The chain uses TRBV5-6 and TRBJ1-4; no reliable D call. The V gene lost 0 bases and the J gene lost 6 bases, with 15 bases spanning the gap. The CDR3 has 16 residues. CDR1 is SGHDT and CDR2 is YYEEEE in the germline V gene.

V and J are TRBV5-1 and TRBJ2-5, with D hard to call. The CDR3 is 14 amino acids. Trimming pared 2 bases from V and 0 bases from J, leaving 8 bases between. Germline CDR1 and CDR2: SGHRS and YFSETQ. The CDR3 nucleotides are TGCGCCAGCAGCTTCACAGTGAACCAAGAGACCCAGTACTTC. Translation: CASSFTVNQETQYF.